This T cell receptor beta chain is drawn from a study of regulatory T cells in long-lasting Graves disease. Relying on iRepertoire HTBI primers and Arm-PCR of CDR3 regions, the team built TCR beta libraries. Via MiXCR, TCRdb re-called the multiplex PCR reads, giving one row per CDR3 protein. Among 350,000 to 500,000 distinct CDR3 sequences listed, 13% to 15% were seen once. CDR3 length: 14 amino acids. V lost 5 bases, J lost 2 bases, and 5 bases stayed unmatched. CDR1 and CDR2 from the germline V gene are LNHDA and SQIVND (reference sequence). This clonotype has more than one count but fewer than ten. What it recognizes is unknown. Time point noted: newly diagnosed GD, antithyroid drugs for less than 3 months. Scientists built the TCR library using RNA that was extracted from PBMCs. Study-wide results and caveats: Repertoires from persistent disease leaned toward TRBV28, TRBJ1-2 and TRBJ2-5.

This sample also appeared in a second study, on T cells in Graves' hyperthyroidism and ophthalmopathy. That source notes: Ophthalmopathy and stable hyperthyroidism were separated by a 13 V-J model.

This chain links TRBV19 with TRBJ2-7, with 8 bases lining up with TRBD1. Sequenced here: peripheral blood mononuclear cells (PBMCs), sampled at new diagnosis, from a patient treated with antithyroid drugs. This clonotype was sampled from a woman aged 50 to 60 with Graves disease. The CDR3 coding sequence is TGTGCCAGTAGTTTGACAGGGGTGCCCTACGAGCAGTACTTC. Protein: CASSLTGVPYEQYF.